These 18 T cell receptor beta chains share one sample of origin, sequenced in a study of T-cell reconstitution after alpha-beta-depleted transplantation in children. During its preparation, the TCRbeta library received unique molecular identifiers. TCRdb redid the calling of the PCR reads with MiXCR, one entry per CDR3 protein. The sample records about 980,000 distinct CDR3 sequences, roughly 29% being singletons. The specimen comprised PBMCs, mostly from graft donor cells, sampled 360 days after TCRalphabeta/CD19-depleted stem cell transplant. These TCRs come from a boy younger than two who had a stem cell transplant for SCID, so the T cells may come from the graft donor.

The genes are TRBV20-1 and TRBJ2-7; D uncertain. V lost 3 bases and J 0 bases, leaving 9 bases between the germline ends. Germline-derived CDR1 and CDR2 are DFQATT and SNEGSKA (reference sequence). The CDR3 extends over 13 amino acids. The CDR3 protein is CSARGEVSYEQYF. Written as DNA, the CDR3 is TGCAGTGCTAGGGGTGAGGTCTCCTACGAGCAGTACTTC.

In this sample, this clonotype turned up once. CDR3 sequence: CASSLEAGGGETQYF. CDR3 nucleotides: TGCGCCAGCAGCCTGGAGGCCGGGGGCGGGGAGACCCAGTACTTC. The rearrangement uses TRBV5-1 and TRBJ2-5; D may match TRBD1 or TRBD2 (6 bases each). The V and J ends lost 4 bases and 5 bases respectively, with 18 bases between them. This CDR3 has 15 residues. The germline gives CDR1 SGHRS, CDR2 YFSETQ.

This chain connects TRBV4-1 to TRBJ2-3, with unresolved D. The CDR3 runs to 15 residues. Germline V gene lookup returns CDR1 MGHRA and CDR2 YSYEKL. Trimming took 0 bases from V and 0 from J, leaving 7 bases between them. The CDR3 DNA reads TGCGCCAGCAGCCAAGATCACGTCAGCACAGATACGCAGTATTTT. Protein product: CASSQDHVSTDTQYF.

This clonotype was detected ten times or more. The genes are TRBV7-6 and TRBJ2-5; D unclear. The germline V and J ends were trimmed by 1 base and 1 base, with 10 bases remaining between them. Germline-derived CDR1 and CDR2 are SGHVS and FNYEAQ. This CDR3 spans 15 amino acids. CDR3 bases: TGTGCCAGCAGCTTAGGAAGGGTAGTCCAAGAGACCCAGTACTTC. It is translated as CASSLGRVVQETQYF.

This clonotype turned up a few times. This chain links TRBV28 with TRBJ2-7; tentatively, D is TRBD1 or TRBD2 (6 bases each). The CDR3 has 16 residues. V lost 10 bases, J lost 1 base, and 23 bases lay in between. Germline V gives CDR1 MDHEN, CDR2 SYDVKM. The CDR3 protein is CATIRKRGVASYEQYF. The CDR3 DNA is TGTGCCACCATTCGGAAGAGGGGGGTAGCATCCTACGAGCAGTACTTC.

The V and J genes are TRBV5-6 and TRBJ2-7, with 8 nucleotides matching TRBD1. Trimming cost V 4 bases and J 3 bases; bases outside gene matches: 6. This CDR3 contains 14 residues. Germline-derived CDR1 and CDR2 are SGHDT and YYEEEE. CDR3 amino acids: CASSGLDRVYEQYF. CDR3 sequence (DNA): TGTGCCAGCAGCGGACTGGACAGGGTCTACGAGCAGTACTTC.

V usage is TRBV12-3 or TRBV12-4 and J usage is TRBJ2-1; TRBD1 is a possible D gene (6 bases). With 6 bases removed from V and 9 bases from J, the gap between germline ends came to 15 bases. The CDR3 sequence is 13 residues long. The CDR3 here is CASRSTGTAEQFF. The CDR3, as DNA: TGTGCCAGCAGGTCCACAGGGACGGCTGAGCAGTTCTTC.

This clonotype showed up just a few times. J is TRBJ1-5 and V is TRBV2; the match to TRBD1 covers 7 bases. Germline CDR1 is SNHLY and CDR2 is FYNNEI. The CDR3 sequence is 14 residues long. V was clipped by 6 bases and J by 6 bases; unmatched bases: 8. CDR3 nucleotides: TGTGCCAGCAGGTCGACAGGGATGGTTCAGCCCCAGCATTTT. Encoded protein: CASRSTGMVQPQHF.

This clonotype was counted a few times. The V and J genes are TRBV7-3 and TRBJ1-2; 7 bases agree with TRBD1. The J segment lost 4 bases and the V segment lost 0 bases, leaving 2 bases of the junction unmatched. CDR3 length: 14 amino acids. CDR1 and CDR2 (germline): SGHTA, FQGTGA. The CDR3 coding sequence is TGTGCCAGCAGCTTAACCGCAGGGGGCTATGGCTACACCTTC. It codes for CASSLTAGGYGYTF.

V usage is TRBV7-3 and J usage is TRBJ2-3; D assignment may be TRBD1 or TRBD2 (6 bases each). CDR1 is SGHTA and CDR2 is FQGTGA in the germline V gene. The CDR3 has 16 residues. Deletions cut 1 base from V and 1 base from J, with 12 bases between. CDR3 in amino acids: CASSLRGRGGTDTQYF. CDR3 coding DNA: TGTGCCAGCAGCTTAAGGGGGCGGGGCGGCACAGATACGCAGTATTTT.

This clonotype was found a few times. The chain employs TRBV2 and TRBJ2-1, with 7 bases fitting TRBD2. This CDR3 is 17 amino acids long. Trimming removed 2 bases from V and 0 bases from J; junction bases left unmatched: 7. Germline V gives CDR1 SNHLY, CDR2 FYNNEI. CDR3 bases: TGTGCCAGCAGTGAATCGGGAGGAACTAGCTCCTACAATGAGCAGTTCTTC. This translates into CASSESGGTSSYNEQFF.

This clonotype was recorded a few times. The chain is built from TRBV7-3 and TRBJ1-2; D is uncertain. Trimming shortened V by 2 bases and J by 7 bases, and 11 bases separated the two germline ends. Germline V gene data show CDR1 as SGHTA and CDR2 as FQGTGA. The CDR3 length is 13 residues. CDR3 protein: CASSLLPNIGYTF. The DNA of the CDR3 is TGTGCCAGCAGCTTACTACCTAATATTGGCTACACCTTC.

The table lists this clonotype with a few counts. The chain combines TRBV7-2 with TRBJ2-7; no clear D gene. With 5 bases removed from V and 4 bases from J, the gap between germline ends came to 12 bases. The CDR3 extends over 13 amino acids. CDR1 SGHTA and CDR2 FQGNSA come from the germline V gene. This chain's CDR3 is CASSRSDIYEQYF. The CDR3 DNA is TGTGCCAGCAGCCGCTCCGACATATACGAGCAGTACTTC. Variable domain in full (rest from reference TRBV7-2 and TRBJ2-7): GAGVSQSPSNKVTEKGKDVELRCDPISGHTALYWYRQSLGQGLEFLIYFQGNSAPDKSGLPSDRFSAERTGGSVSTLTIQRTQQEDSAVYLCASSRSDIYEQYFGPGTRLTVT.

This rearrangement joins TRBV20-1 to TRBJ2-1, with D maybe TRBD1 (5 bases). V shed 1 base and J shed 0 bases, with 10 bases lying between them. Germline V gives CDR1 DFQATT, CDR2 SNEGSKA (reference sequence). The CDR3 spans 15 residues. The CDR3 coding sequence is TGCAGTGCTAGAGGACAGCTAGGCTCCTACAATGAGCAGTTCTTC. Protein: CSARGQLGSYNEQFF.

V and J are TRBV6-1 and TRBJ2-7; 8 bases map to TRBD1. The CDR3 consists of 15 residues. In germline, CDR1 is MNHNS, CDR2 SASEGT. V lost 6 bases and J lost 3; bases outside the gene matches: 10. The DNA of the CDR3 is TGTGCCAGCAGCGCGGACAGGGTAGCAGTCTACGAGCAGTACTTC. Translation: CASSADRVAVYEQYF.

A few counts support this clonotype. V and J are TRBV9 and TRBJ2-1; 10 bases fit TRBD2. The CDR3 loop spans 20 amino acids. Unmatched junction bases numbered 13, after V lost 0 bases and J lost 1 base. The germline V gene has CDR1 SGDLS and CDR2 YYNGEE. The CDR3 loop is CASSVEAGGLNSRSYNEQFF. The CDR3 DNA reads TGTGCCAGCAGCGTAGAAGCGGGGGGGCTAAATAGTAGGTCCTACAATGAGCAGTTCTTC.

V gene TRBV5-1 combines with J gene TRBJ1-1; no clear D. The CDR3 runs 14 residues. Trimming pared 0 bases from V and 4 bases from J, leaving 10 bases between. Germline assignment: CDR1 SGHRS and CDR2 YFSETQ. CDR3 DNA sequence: TGCGCCAGCAGCTTGGTCGGCAGTGCCACTGAAGCTTTCTTT. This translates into CASSLVGSATEAFF.

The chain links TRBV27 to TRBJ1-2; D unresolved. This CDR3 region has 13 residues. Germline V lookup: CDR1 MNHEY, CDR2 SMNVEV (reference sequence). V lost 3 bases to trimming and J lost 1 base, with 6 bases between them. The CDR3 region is CASSLQINYGYTF. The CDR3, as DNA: TGTGCCAGCAGTTTGCAGATTAACTATGGCTACACCTTC.